A selection of T cell receptor beta chains follows, all from one sample in a study of T-cell reconstitution after alpha-beta-depleted transplantation in children. TCRdb processed the PCR reads anew with MiXCR; each CDR3 protein has one entry. The sample shows 150,000 to 200,000 distinct CDR3 sequences, about 6.3% of them seen only once. The sequenced sample was PBMCs from the stem cell graft donor, obtained from the stem cell graft. The receptors were sampled from a human donor who donated a stem cell graft to a child with Wiskott-Aldrich syndrome. Both conserved end residues are part of each CDR3. D genes are given only for firm matches. Expanded clones are given a class, and other clones once, few, many or no size at all.

CDR3: CSARGHSYNEQYF
DNA: TGCAGTGCCAGAGGCCATAGCTACAACGAGCAGTACTTC
J: TRBJ2-7
V: TRBV20-1
size: many
D: .

CDR3: CASSPFSGLQETQYF
DNA: TGTGCCAGCAGTCCTTTTTCTGGACTACAAGAGACCCAGTACTTC
J: TRBJ2-5
V: TRBV12-3/TRBV12-4
size: many
D: .

CDR3: CSARIMLAVTDTQYF
DNA: TGCAGTGCTAGAATAATGCTAGCGGTGACAGATACGCAGTATTTT
J: TRBJ2-3
V: TRBV20-1
size: many
D: TRBD2

CDR3: CASSPGEPEQYF
DNA: TGTGCCAGCAGCCCCGGGGAGCCTGAGCAGTACTTC
J: TRBJ2-7
V: TRBV6-5
size: many
D: .

CDR3: CSVNRAYEQYF
DNA: TGCAGCGTTAACCGGGCGTACGAGCAGTACTTC
J: TRBJ2-7
V: TRBV29-1
size: .
D: .

CDR3: CASSLGEIYNEQFF
DNA: TGTGCCAGCAGTTTGGGGGAAATCTACAATGAGCAGTTCTTC
J: TRBJ2-1
V: TRBV2
size: many
D: .

CDR3: CASSHPGQGMNTEAFF
DNA: TGCGCCAGCAGCCATCCAGGACAGGGCATGAACACTGAAGCTTTCTTT
J: TRBJ1-1
V: TRBV4-1
size: many
D: TRBD1

CDR3: CSALSGPNQPQHF
DNA: TGCAGTGCTCTAAGCGGTCCCAACCAGCCCCAGCATTTT
J: TRBJ1-5
V: TRBV20-1
size: .
D: .

CDR3: CASSEKLGYGYTF
DNA: TGTGCCAGCAGTGAAAAACTGGGCTATGGCTACACCTTC
J: TRBJ1-2
V: TRBV6-1
size: .
D: .

CDR3: CSVDSRGGGYTF
DNA: TGCAGCGTTGATTCCAGAGGTGGGGGCTACACCTTC
J: TRBJ1-2
V: TRBV29-1
size: many
D: .

CDR3: CASRLGASGGVNTQYF
DNA: TGTGCCAGCAGACTGGGAGCTAGCGGGGGGGTGAATACGCAGTATTTT
J: TRBJ2-3
V: TRBV12-3/TRBV12-4
size: many
D: TRBD2

CDR3: CASSGTATYEQYF
DNA: TGTGCCAGCAGCGGGACAGCGACCTACGAGCAGTACTTC
J: TRBJ2-7
V: TRBV25-1
size: few
D: TRBD1

CDR3: CSALDIARGEQFF
DNA: TGCAGTGCCCTAGATATAGCGAGGGGTGAGCAGTTCTTC
J: TRBJ2-1
V: TRBV20-1
size: many
D: .

CDR3: CASSLSHGTGTNEQFF
DNA: TGTGCCAGCTCTCTATCGCACGGGACAGGGACTAATGAGCAGTTCTTC
J: TRBJ2-1
V: TRBV18
size: .
D: TRBD1

CDR3: CASSSTHNTGELFF
DNA: TGCGCCAGCAGCTCGACTCATAACACCGGGGAGCTGTTTTTT
J: TRBJ2-2
V: TRBV5-1
size: few
D: .

CDR3: CATSDPGTGVHNEQFF
DNA: TGTGCCACCAGTGACCCCGGGACAGGGGTCCACAATGAGCAGTTCTTC
J: TRBJ2-1
V: TRBV24-1
size: many
D: TRBD1

CDR3: CASTPEVWNTEAFF
DNA: TGCGCCAGCACCCCGGAGGTCTGGAACACTGAAGCTTTCTTT
J: TRBJ1-1
V: TRBV5-1
size: many
D: .

CDR3: CASSTFEGITYNEQFF
DNA: TGTGCCAGCAGCACCTTTGAGGGAATCACCTACAATGAGCAGTTCTTC
J: TRBJ2-1
V: TRBV7-8
size: many
D: .

CDR3: CASSPDGHSNQPQHF
DNA: TGCGCCAGCAGCCCGGACGGACATAGCAATCAGCCCCAGCATTTT
J: TRBJ1-5
V: TRBV5-1
size: many
D: .

CDR3: CASSPLIRGEQYF
DNA: TGTGCCAGCAGCCCTTTAATTCGGGGGGAGCAGTACTTC
J: TRBJ2-7
V: TRBV7-9
size: few
D: .

CDR3: CASSRDLGFGYTF
DNA: TGTGCCAGCAGTAGGGACCTGGGGTTTGGCTACACCTTC
J: TRBJ1-2
V: TRBV12-3/TRBV12-4
size: many
D: .

CDR3: CASSLTSGFYNEQFF
DNA: TGTGCCAGCAGCTTAACTAGCGGGTTTTACAATGAGCAGTTCTTC
J: TRBJ2-1
V: TRBV7-2
size: many
D: TRBD2

CDR3: CAIGTGSLNSPLHF
DNA: TGTGCCATCGGGACAGGGTCGTTGAATTCACCCCTCCACTTT
J: TRBJ1-6
V: TRBV10-3
size: .
D: TRBD1

CDR3: CSARGEGGLQETQYF
DNA: TGCAGTGCTAGAGGAGAAGGGGGCTTACAAGAGACCCAGTACTTC
J: TRBJ2-5
V: TRBV20-1
size: many
D: TRBD1

CDR3: CASSQGQPLGTDTQYF
DNA: TGCGCCAGCAGCCAGGGACAACCCCTCGGCACAGATACGCAGTATTTT
J: TRBJ2-3
V: TRBV5-1
size: many
D: .

CDR3: CASKRLSQINEKLFF
DNA: TGTGCCAGCAAACGGTTGTCACAGATTAATGAAAAACTGTTTTTT
J: TRBJ1-4
V: TRBV6-5
size: many
D: .

CDR3: CSGHSPSTDTQYF
DNA: TGCAGTGGTCACAGCCCTAGCACAGATACGCAGTATTTT
J: TRBJ2-3
V: TRBV20-1
size: .
D: .

CDR3: CASSLKRDFRSEQFF
DNA: TGTGCCAGCAGTTTAAAGCGGGATTTCCGAAGTGAGCAGTTCTTC
J: TRBJ2-1
V: TRBV12-3/TRBV12-4
size: many
D: TRBD2

CDR3: CAWSLGQGTNQPQHF
DNA: TGTGCCTGGAGTCTGGGACAGGGAACCAATCAGCCCCAGCATTTT
J: TRBJ1-5
V: TRBV30
size: .
D: TRBD1

CDR3: CSVPVGDTQYF
DNA: TGCAGCGTTCCAGTGGGCGATACGCAGTATTTT
J: TRBJ2-3
V: TRBV29-1
size: many
D: .

CDR3: CASSYLGKRRELFF
DNA: TGTGCCAGCAGCTACCTAGGGAAACGGAGGGAGCTGTTTTTT
J: TRBJ2-2
V: TRBV11-3
size: many
D: .

CDR3: CASRPDRGLGNEQFF
DNA: TGTGCCAGCAGACCCGACAGGGGGCTTGGCAATGAGCAGTTCTTC
J: TRBJ2-1
V: TRBV3-1
size: few
D: TRBD1

CDR3: CASSTGLAGRADTQYF
DNA: TGTGCCAGCAGCACCGGACTAGCGGGTAGAGCAGATACGCAGTATTTT
J: TRBJ2-3
V: TRBV11-2
size: many
D: TRBD2

CDR3: CASRAHPRQDQETQYF
DNA: TGCGCCAGCAGGGCCCATCCGAGACAGGATCAAGAGACCCAGTACTTC
J: TRBJ2-5
V: TRBV5-1
size: many
D: .

CDR3: CASRLLVGRGGYNEQFF
DNA: TGCGCCAGCAGACTTTTGGTGGGTCGGGGTGGTTACAATGAGCAGTTCTTC
J: TRBJ2-1
V: TRBV5-1
size: .
D: .

CDR3: CASSIGRLGSETQYF
DNA: TGTGCCAGTAGTATAGGCCGCCTGGGTTCAGAGACCCAGTACTTC
J: TRBJ2-5
V: TRBV19
size: many
D: .

CDR3: CATSHLVVQGETQYF
DNA: TGTGCCACCTCACACCTAGTAGTTCAAGGGGAGACCCAGTACTTC
J: TRBJ2-5
V: TRBV2
size: many
D: .

CDR3: CSVERVRDEQFF
DNA: TGCAGCGTTGAGAGGGTGAGGGATGAGCAGTTCTTC
J: TRBJ2-1
V: TRBV29-1
size: many
D: .

CDR3: CASSSRSTSARRETQYF
DNA: TGTGCCAGCAGTTCTCGATCCACTAGCGCTCGGCGAGAGACCCAGTACTTC
J: TRBJ2-5
V: TRBV6-5
size: .
D: TRBD2

CDR3: CASSPRASGVLGEQFF
DNA: TGTGCCAGCAGCCCCCGAGCTAGCGGGGTTTTGGGTGAGCAGTTCTTC
J: TRBJ2-1
V: TRBV5-6
size: few
D: TRBD2

CDR3: CASSLGGVSSYNEQFF
DNA: TGTGCCAGCAGCTTAGGCGGGGTTAGCTCCTACAATGAGCAGTTCTTC
J: TRBJ2-1
V: TRBV7-9
size: many
D: .

CDR3: CASSIMVHRVGNGYTF
DNA: TGTGCCAGTTCGATTATGGTACACAGGGTCGGAAATGGCTACACCTTC
J: TRBJ1-2
V: TRBV19
size: many
D: .

CDR3: CASSPYPTGTGPTGELFF
DNA: TGTGCCAGCAGTCCATATCCGACGGGGACAGGGCCCACCGGGGAGCTGTTTTTT
J: TRBJ2-2
V: TRBV25-1
size: .
D: TRBD1

CDR3: CSARDPRSRRSTDTQYF
DNA: TGCAGTGCTAGAGATCCCCGTTCCAGGAGAAGCACAGATACGCAGTATTTT
J: TRBJ2-3
V: TRBV20-1
size: many
D: .

CDR3: CASSYAIDVSTDTQYF
DNA: TGTGCCAGCAGTTACGCCATAGATGTTAGCACAGATACGCAGTATTTT
J: TRBJ2-3
V: TRBV6-5
size: many
D: .

CDR3: CAIRAGTHDPYEQYF
DNA: TGTGCCATCAGGGCCGGGACGCACGATCCCTACGAGCAGTACTTC
J: TRBJ2-7
V: TRBV10-3
size: many
D: .

CDR3: CASRQEAGGELFF
DNA: TGTGCCAGCAGACAGGAAGCAGGCGGGGAGCTGTTTTTT
J: TRBJ2-2
V: TRBV6-1
size: once
D: .

CDR3: CSARGSKHLVSYNSPLHF
DNA: TGCAGTGCTAGAGGATCTAAGCACCTAGTCTCCTATAATTCACCCCTCCACTTT
J: TRBJ1-6
V: TRBV20-1
size: many
D: .

CDR3: CASSLVGLAGVLNTGELFF
DNA: TGCGCCAGCAGCTTGGTGGGACTAGCGGGAGTGTTGAACACCGGGGAGCTGTTTTTT
J: TRBJ2-2
V: TRBV5-1
size: many
D: TRBD2

CDR3: CSARAPRDTGELFF
DNA: TGCAGTGCTAGAGCCCCGCGAGACACCGGGGAGCTGTTTTTT
J: TRBJ2-2
V: TRBV20-1
size: many
D: .

CDR3: CASSQDPPVPGESSGNTIYF
DNA: TGTGCCAGCAGCCAGGATCCCCCCGTGCCAGGGGAGAGCTCTGGAAACACCATATATTTT
J: TRBJ1-3
V: TRBV3-1
size: .
D: .

CDR3: CATSDPGHTHNEQFF
DNA: TGTGCCACCAGTGACCCGGGACACACCCACAATGAGCAGTTCTTC
J: TRBJ2-1
V: TRBV24-1
size: many
D: .

CDR3: CSAAPWDKNQYF
DNA: TGCAGTGCTGCCCCTTGGGACAAGAACCAGTACTTC
J: TRBJ2-7
V: TRBV20-1
size: many
D: .

CDR3: CAWKGFRGGYNEQFF
DNA: TGTGCCTGGAAGGGTTTCAGGGGGGGGTATAATGAGCAGTTCTTC
J: TRBJ2-1
V: TRBV30
size: .
D: .

CDR3: CASRRRQVSYEQYF
DNA: TGTGCCAGCAGACGACGACAGGTCTCCTACGAGCAGTACTTC
J: TRBJ2-7
V: TRBV28
size: few
D: .

CDR3: CASSTVWRETSSYEQYF
DNA: TGTGCCAGTAGTACCGTTTGGCGGGAAACTAGCTCCTACGAGCAGTACTTC
J: TRBJ2-7
V: TRBV19
size: many
D: .

CDR3: CATSGAGKGTSGNNEQFF
DNA: TGTGCCACCAGTGGGGCAGGGAAGGGGACTAGCGGGAACAATGAGCAGTTCTTC
J: TRBJ2-1
V: TRBV24-1
size: many
D: TRBD2

CDR3: CASSSGQGNTEAFF
DNA: TGTGCCAGCAGTTCGGGTCAGGGGAACACTGAAGCTTTCTTT
J: TRBJ1-1
V: TRBV12-3/TRBV12-4
size: many
D: .